The rows below give T cell receptor beta chains drawn from one sample of a study of blood T cells in healthy people across ages. TCRdb re-derived calls from the 5' RACE reads in MiXCR, one entry per CDR3 protein. Of about a million distinct CDR3 sequences listed, 40% to 60% are singletons. Material for sequencing was blood. The receptors were sampled from a man aged 30 to 45 in good health. Both conserved end residues are part of each CDR3. D genes are given only for firm matches. Not all rows give a size; the values are once, few, many and, for expanded clones, a class.

TRBD1	TRBV7-9	TRBJ1-2	.	TGTGCCAGCAGCACTTGGACAGGCGCCTCTCAGCACTACACCTTC	CASSTWTGASQHYTF
TRBD1	TRBV9	TRBJ2-1	.	TGTGCCAGCAGCGTCCAACCGGGACAGGGGAACAATAAGCAGTTCTTC	CASSVQPGQGNNKQFF
.	TRBV10-2	TRBJ2-5	.	TGCGCCAGCAGTGAGTCGGGGCTAGCCCAGTACTTC	CASSESGLAQYF
TRBD1	TRBV24-1	TRBJ2-1	few	TGTGCCACCAGTGAGTCTAGGACAGGGGGGAACAATGAGCAGTTCTTC	CATSESRTGGNNEQFF
TRBD1	TRBV7-2	TRBJ2-6	once	TGTGCCAGCAGCTTAAAGACAGGGCGATCTGGGGCCGACGTCCTGACTTTC	CASSLKTGRSGADVLTF
TRBD2	TRBV7-3	TRBJ2-3	.	TGTGCCAGCAGCTCGACTAGCGGGGCGGATACGCAGTATTTT	CASSSTSGADTQYF
.	TRBV14	TRBJ1-4	few	TGTGCCAGCAGCCAAGGAGCCAGGAGTGAAAAACTGTTTTTT	CASSQGARSEKLFF
.	TRBV21-1	TRBJ1-4	.	TGTGCCAGCAGCCATCGACAGGGAAACTGGAATGAAAAACTGTTTTTT	CASSHRQGNWNEKLFF
.	TRBV7-2	TRBJ1-3	.	TGTGCCAGCAGCTTAGGAGGATACTCTGGAAACACCATATATTTT	CASSLGGYSGNTIYF
.	TRBV7-2	TRBJ1-5	few	TGTGCCAGCAGCTTAGGCGCGCGGGGGCAACCTAATCAGCCCCAGCATTTT	CASSLGARGQPNQPQHF
.	TRBV9	TRBJ2-1	few	TGTGCCAGCAGCGTAGGAACAGTCAATAATGAGCAGTTCTTC	CASSVGTVNNEQFF
.	TRBV20-1	TRBJ2-1	few	TGCAGTGCTAGAGAAGGCGGGCACAATGAGCAGTTCTTC	CSAREGGHNEQFF
.	TRBV15	TRBJ2-5	few	TGTGCCACCAGCAGAGAAGTATTCTCGGAGACCCAGTACTTC	CATSREVFSETQYF
TRBD2	TRBV12-3/TRBV12-4	TRBJ2-4	.	TGTGCCAGCATCGGGACTAGCGGCCGTAATGAGCAGTACTTC	CASIGTSGRNEQYF
.	TRBV7-9	TRBJ2-5	.	TGTGCCAGCAGCTTGATAGGACCGGGAGATGAGCAGTACTTC	CASSLIGPGDEQYF
.	TRBV4-1	TRBJ2-4	few	TGCGCCAGCAGCCAAGATCAGGGCGGAGCCAAAAACATTCAGTACTTC	CASSQDQGGAKNIQYF
TRBD1	TRBV28	TRBJ1-1	.	TGTGCCAGCAGTCAAAACAGGGGAATGAACACTGAAGCTTTCTTT	CASSQNRGMNTEAFF
.	TRBV7-7	TRBJ2-5	.	TGTGCTAGCAGCCCAGGGATGGACGGACAAGAGACCCAGTACTTC	CASSPGMDGQETQYF
TRBD1	TRBV10-3	TRBJ1-2	.	TGTGCCATCAGTGATCCGGACAGGGAAGGCTACACCTTC	CAISDPDREGYTF
.	TRBV28	TRBJ1-2	few	TGTGCCAGCAGAGCGTCGGGCATCCAAAACTATGGCTACACCTTC	CASRASGIQNYGYTF
TRBD1	TRBV3-1	TRBJ1-2	once	TGTGCCAACAGCCAAGACAGGGTCGATGGCTACACCTTC	CANSQDRVDGYTF
TRBD2	TRBV7-8	TRBJ2-7	.	TGTGCCAGCGCACGCGGACTAGCGATCTACGAGCAGTACTTC	CASARGLAIYEQYF
TRBD1	TRBV9	TRBJ2-1	few	TGTGCCAGCAGCACCCGGACAGGTTCGGGTCCAAATGAGCAGTTCTTC	CASSTRTGSGPNEQFF
TRBD1	TRBV12-3/TRBV12-4	TRBJ1-2	few	TGTGCCAGCTCTATCCCCGGACAGGGGGCCTGGGTCTATGGCTACACCTTC	CASSIPGQGAWVYGYTF
.	TRBV5-1	TRBJ1-4	.	TGCGCCAGCAGCTTGGCCGACCAGGGAGGTGAAAAACTGTTTTTT	CASSLADQGGEKLFF
.	TRBV11-2	TRBJ2-1	many	TGTGCCAGCAAGGTTTTAAGCAATGAGCAGTTCTTC	CASKVLSNEQFF
.	TRBV7-9	TRBJ2-1	.	TGTGCCAGCAGCGTAGAGGGTAGCGTGGGTGAGCAGTTCTTC	CASSVEGSVGEQFF
.	TRBV6-5	TRBJ2-7	once	TGTGCCAGCAGTTACGATGGTACCCTCTCCTACGAGCGGTACTTC	CASSYDGTLSYERYF
TRBD2	TRBV4-2	TRBJ2-5	.	TGTGCCAGCAGCCAAGTAACTAGCGGGGTCCAAGAGACCCAGTACTTC	CASSQVTSGVQETQYF
.	TRBV5-1	TRBJ1-1	.	TGCGCCAGCACCCGGACCGCCCCAAACACTGAAGCTTTCTTT	CASTRTAPNTEAFF
.	TRBV4-3	TRBJ1-2	.	TGCGCCAGCAGCCAAGATTTCCTAACGGGGATTAACTATGGCTACACCTTC	CASSQDFLTGINYGYTF
.	TRBV5-1	TRBJ2-7	many	TGCGCCAGCAGCTCGGGGGACGGACACGTATACGAGCAGTACTTC	CASSSGDGHVYEQYF
.	TRBV5-1	TRBJ2-3	few	TGCGCCAGCAGCGCAGGCCAGGCTGAAACAGATACGCAGTATTTT	CASSAGQAETDTQYF
.	TRBV9	TRBJ2-6	.	TGTGCCAGCAGCACCTTCGGGAGCGCGGGCTCTGGGGCCAACGTCCTGACTTTC	CASSTFGSAGSGANVLTF
.	TRBV5-1	TRBJ2-1	.	TGCGCCAGCAGTCATCTTATTGTAACTCTCAATGAGCAGTTCTTC	CASSHLIVTLNEQFF
TRBD2	TRBV5-5	TRBJ2-7	few	TGTGCCAGCAGCTTGAGTGTCCTAGCGGGCAGCTACGAGCAGTACTTC	CASSLSVLAGSYEQYF
.	TRBV6-1	TRBJ1-1	.	TGTGCCAGCAGTGAACCGGGGCGCGACACTGAAGCTTTCTTT	CASSEPGRDTEAFF
.	TRBV6-1	TRBJ2-3	.	TGTGCCAGCACCCCTCTCCCCTGGCGGGCCGCAAGCACAGATACGCAGTATTTT	CASTPLPWRAASTDTQYF
.	TRBV7-9	TRBJ1-2	.	TGTGCCAGTAGCTTAGACAGTTTTTCTAATGGCTACACCTTC	CASSLDSFSNGYTF
.	TRBV30	TRBJ2-7	few	TGTGCCTGGAGCCCGTGGGGCTACGAGCAGTACTTC	CAWSPWGYEQYF
.	TRBV4-1	TRBJ2-7	many	TGCGCCAGTGCCGCTCTGACCACCTACGAGCAGTACTTC	CASAALTTYEQYF
.	TRBV10-3	TRBJ1-1	.	TGTGCCATCAGTGAACGCCCTGGTCCCACTGAAGCTTTCTTT	CAISERPGPTEAFF
.	TRBV28	TRBJ2-5	.	TGTGCCAGCAGTTTCACAACGGGACTCTTCGGGACCCAGTACTTC	CASSFTTGLFGTQYF
TRBD2	TRBV20-1	TRBJ2-1	.	TGCAGTGCCCAAGCACTAGCGGGGGGCGGCACCTACAATGAGCAGTTCTTC	CSAQALAGGGTYNEQFF
.	TRBV28	TRBJ2-4	.	TGTGCCAGCCAGCTGGGGGGGCTCCTAGCCAAAAACATTCAGTACTTC	CASQLGGLLAKNIQYF